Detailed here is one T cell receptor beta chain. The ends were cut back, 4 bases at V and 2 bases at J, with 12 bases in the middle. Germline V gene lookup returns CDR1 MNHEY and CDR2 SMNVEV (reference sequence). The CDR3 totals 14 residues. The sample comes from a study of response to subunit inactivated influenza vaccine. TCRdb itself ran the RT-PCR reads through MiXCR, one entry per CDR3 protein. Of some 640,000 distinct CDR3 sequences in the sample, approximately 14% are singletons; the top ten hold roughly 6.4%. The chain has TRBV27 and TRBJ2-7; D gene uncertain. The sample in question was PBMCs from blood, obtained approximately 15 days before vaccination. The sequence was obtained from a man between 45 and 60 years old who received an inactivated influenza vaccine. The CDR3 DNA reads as TGTGCCAGCAGTTCGGTTGGTGGCCCCTACGAGCAGTACTTC. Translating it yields CASSSVGGPYEQYF.